Listed here are 10 T cell receptor beta chains from one sample, sequenced in a study of T cells expressing NK-cell markers. For each CDR3 protein, TCRdb gives one entry from its re-call of the 5' RACE reads, without DNA. The sample table includes approximately 150,000 distinct CDR3 sequences. The sample was blood T cells: a sorted CD56 or NKG2C T cell subset, CD4+ or CD8+ T cells, or bulk PBMC T cells (not recorded which). The receptors come from a woman aged 18-70 years in good health.

V gene TRBV7-8 combines with J gene TRBJ2-7. CDR3 length: 15 amino acids. Germline V CDR1 and CDR2: SGHVS, FQNEAQ. CDR3 sequence: CASSQRRLISYEQYF.

The V gene is TRBV5-1, the J gene TRBJ1-1; as DNA is missing, the TRBD1 call by TCRdb cannot be tested. The V gene's germline CDR1 is SGHRS and CDR2 YFSETQ. CDR3 length: 14 residues. The CDR3 protein is CASSGRGENTEAFF. Drawing the rest from reference TRBV5-1 and TRBJ1-1, the complete variable domain is KAGVTQTPRYLIKTRGQQVTLSCSPISGHRSVSWYQQTPGQGLQFLFEYFSETQRNKGNFPGRFSGRQFSNSRSEMNVSTLELGDSALYLCASSGRGENTEAFFGQGTRLTVV.

The chain recombines TRBV7-2 with TRBJ1-2; TCRdb reports TRBD1, a call that lacks DNA to check it against. The germline V gene encodes CDR1 SGHTA and CDR2 FQGNSA. CDR3 length: 13 amino acids. The CDR3 loop reads CASSFGHPYGYTF.

The V call is TRBV24-1, the J call TRBJ2-1; TCRdb indicates TRBD2, and absent DNA this call remains unverified. This CDR3 contains 16 residues. Germline V gene data show CDR1 as KGHDR and CDR2 as SFDVKD. The CDR3 loop reads CATSDRGLAGNNEQFF.

The V and J genes are TRBV2 and TRBJ1-6. The CDR3 is 12 residues long. The V gene's germline CDR1 is SNHLY and CDR2 FYNNEI. This CDR3 reads CASSERYSPLHF. Drawing the rest from reference TRBV2 and TRBJ1-6, the complete variable domain is EPEVTQTPSHQVTQMGQEVILRCVPISNHLYFYWYRQILGQKVEFLVSFYNNEISEKSEIFDDQFSVERPDGSNFTLKIRSTKLEDSAMYFCASSERYSPLHFGNGTRLTVT.

The CDR3 loop is CSAREDVASTDTQYF. This chain links TRBV20-1 with TRBJ2-3. This CDR3 has 15 residues. Germline V gene lookup returns CDR1 DFQATT and CDR2 SNEGSKA (reference sequence).

This chain connects TRBV20-1 to TRBJ2-5. CDR1 and CDR2 (germline): DFQATT, SNEGSKA (reference sequence). This CDR3 spans 12 amino acids. The CDR3 is CSAQTTKETQYF.

The chain has TRBV5-1 and TRBJ2-5; TCRdb's D gene call, TRBD2, goes unchecked for lack of DNA. The CDR3 totals 15 residues. The germline V gene has CDR1 SGHRS and CDR2 YFSETQ. The CDR3 sequence is CASSLNERGQETQYF.

This sequence joins TRBV5-6 and TRBJ2-7; checking the TCRdb D call of TRBD2 is not possible without DNA. The CDR3 has 17 amino acids. CDR1 and CDR2 from the germline V gene are SGHDT and YYEEEE. The chain's CDR3 is CASSPLGSGGDSYEQYF.

The CDR3 protein is CSASTRPPSSYEQYF. J is TRBJ2-7 and V is TRBV20-1. Germline CDR1 reads DFQATT; CDR2 reads SNEGSKA (reference sequence). The CDR3 contains 15 residues.